This TCR beta chain stems from a study of blood T cell repertoires in COVID-19 (dated by TCRdb to 2020 to 2022). For the wider study: The collaborator samples originated in the United States, Italy and Spain and spanned the acute and convalescent phases of COVID-19. The dataset comprised deeply sampled blood TCRbeta repertoires from subjects exposed to, actively infected with, or recovered from COVID-19. Nearly every sample came with metadata listing a de-identified subject ID, COVID-19 status, age in years and sex. HLA class I and class II types, where available, came from metadata supplied by the sample provider rather than from assay-based typing. The material from the prospective study consisted of cDNA or gDNA derived from T cells, B-cell-depleted T cells, or PBMCs. Samples were obtained from the ongoing ImmuneRACE study (first 160 participants) and from 1,254 subjects provided by 6 global collaborators. The repertoires were released in a freely available public database meant as a resource for research on the immune response to SARS-CoV-2. Points the paper makes about the study in general: Clinical and demographic metadata were provided uncurated, with the amount varying by source and participant.

A word on this clone: There is no known antigen for this receptor. There are no base qualities to consult, and no much larger clone falls within one base.

V and J lose 2 bases and 1 base, and a span of 7 bases separates them. The germline V gene yields MNHEY for CDR1 and SVGAGI for CDR2. The CDR3 runs 14 amino acids, cysteine and phenylalanine included. Here the CDR3 DNA is all that survives: 42 bases in frame from base 1. Another Seattle source contributed samples from volunteer blood donors who had recovered from COVID-19. The collaborating institutions used their own protocols to collect whole blood in K2EDTA tubes. For TCRbeta analysis, collaborators shipped samples in one of three forms: frozen whole blood, isolated PBMCs, or DNA extracted from either of those sample types. The immunoSEQ Assay, a bias-controlled multiplex PCR, was used to amplify TCRbeta CDR3 regions from genomic DNA. The authors' analysis ran thus. Within the assay, amplification of reference gene primers was used to estimate how many nucleated cells each sample contained. Sequence reads were collapsed and filtered to measure the absolute abundance of every unique TCRbeta CDR3 rearrangement. For each sample, productive Simpson clonality was calculated by taking the square root of Simpson's diversity index across productive rearrangements. Held by TCRdb, this immuneACCESS table contains in-frame sequences only and omits some clones. Under half of the omission traces to an unresolved V gene where checked; the cause of the rest is unknown. The V and J calls and the clone size are those of that table, but D and trimming were determined from the DNA. This sample comprises roughly 250,000 clones, around 90% of them detected only once. Over 4% of the sample rests with the top ten.

Sequencing input: peripheral blood. Recombination connected TRBV6-5 to TRBJ2-3; 6 matching bases give a weak D call of TRBD1. The receptor was derived from a man in his 60s who had recovered from COVID-19. The nucleotide sequence reads TGTGCCAGCAGTTACGGGGGCCGCACAGATACGCAGTATTTT. Its amino acids are CASSYGGRTDTQYF.